This T cell receptor (beta chain) was retrieved from a study of blood T cell repertoires in COVID-19. Study-wide background: The analysed material was cDNA or gDNA that came from T cells, B-cell-depleted T cells, or PBMCs.

From germline, CDR1 is LGHNA and CDR2 YSLEER. J was trimmed by 3 bases and V by 0 bases; bases with no gene match: 3. CDR3 length: 15 residues. TCRdb keeps only in-frame clones here, not all; method: immunoSEQ multiplex PCR. The sample shows hundreds of thousands of clones, approximately 86% of them seen only once. The rearrangement links TRBV4-3 to TRBJ2-5; the match to TRBD1 covers 8 bases. The source material was peripheral blood. The sequence was obtained from a woman in her seventies with COVID-19, enrolled during active disease. This CDR3 is CASSQDWGQEETQYF. The CDR3, as DNA: TGCGCCAGCAGCCAAGATTGGGGACAGGAAGAGACCCAGTACTTC.